Listed here are 32 T cell receptor beta chains from one sample, sequenced in a study of cytomegalovirus exposure and HLA in healthy donors. Amplification used 60 Vbeta primers and 13 Jbeta primers. Produced via immunoSEQ multiplex PCR; TCRdb's table is partial and in-frame only. In the table there are 100,000 or so clones, approximately 82% of which are singletons. Sequencing was done on a sample of PBMCs. The source of these receptors is a man in his forties or fifties in good health and CMV-seropositive.

The chain combines TRBV18 with TRBJ1-1; 7 nucleotides align to TRBD1. V was pared by 4 bases and J by 0 bases, with 8 bases of the junction left unmatched. The germline CDR1 and CDR2 sequences are KGHSH and LQKENI. The CDR3 loop spans 16 amino acids. The CDR3 sequence is CASSQLKGQLNTEAFF. Written as DNA, the CDR3 is TGTGCCAGCTCACAACTAAAGGGACAGTTGAACACTGAAGCTTTCTTT.

The chain couples TRBV18 to TRBJ2-7; D unclear. The V and J ends lost 3 bases and 3 bases respectively, with 18 bases between them. The germline gives CDR1 KGHSH, CDR2 LQKENI. This CDR3 is built from 16 residues. CDR3 bases: TGTGCCAGCTCACCGTCCTTGCCCCTCACGGGCTACGAGCAGTACTTC. It codes for CASSPSLPLTGYEQYF.

V usage is TRBV7-9 and J usage is TRBJ1-2; TRBD1 matches at 9 bases. CDR3 length: 13 amino acids. Germline V CDR1 and CDR2: SEHNR, FQNEAQ (reference sequence). V trimming: 5 bases; J trimming: 6 bases; junction bases outside the gene matches: 4. DNA for the CDR3: TGTGCCAGCAGCATGACAGGGGGGAATGGCTACACCTTC. Its translation is CASSMTGGNGYTF. Full variable domain (rest looked up from reference TRBV7-9 and TRBJ1-2): DTGVSQNPRHKITKRGQNVTFRCDPISEHNRLYWYRQTLGQGPEFLTYFQNEAQLEKSRLLSDRFSAERPKGSFSTLEIQRTEQGDSAMYLCASSMTGGNGYTFGSGTRLTVV.

The chain links TRBV4-3 to TRBJ2-1; D not certain. The CDR3 has 13 amino acids. CDR1 and CDR2 (germline): LGHNA, YSLEER. V was shortened by 0 bases and J by 9 bases, with 9 bases between the two germline ends. In DNA, the CDR3 is TGCGCCAGCAGCCAAGACCGTGGCGGTGAGCAGTTCTTC. Its translation is CASSQDRGGEQFF.

The V call is TRBV18, the J call TRBJ1-1; D not resolved. V was pared by 2 bases and J by 1 base, with 11 bases between. The CDR3 runs 15 residues. CDR1 is KGHSH, CDR2 LQKENI, per germline. The CDR3 here is CASSPLGGKNTEAFF. DNA of the CDR3: TGTGCCAGCTCACCATTAGGAGGGAAGAACACTGAAGCTTTCTTT. Full variable domain (outside the CDR3, taken from reference TRBV18 and TRBJ1-1): NAGVMQNPRHLVRRRGQEARLRCSPMKGHSHVYWYRQLPEEGLKFMVYLQKENIIDESGMPKERFSAEFPKEGPSILRIQQVVRGDSAAYFCASSPLGGKNTEAFFGQGTRLTVV.

The chain employs TRBV9 and TRBJ2-5; the match to TRBD2 covers 9 bases. This CDR3 contains 16 residues. With 4 bases clipped from V and 0 bases from J, the junction kept 7 bases outside the gene matches. Germline V CDR1 and CDR2: SGDLS, YYNGEE. CDR3 nucleotide sequence: TGTGCCAGCAGCCCTACTAGCGGGTCGTACCAAGAGACCCAGTACTTC. This sequence encodes CASSPTSGSYQETQYF.

This chain links TRBV7-2 with TRBJ2-5; 8 bases are a match to TRBD2. The germline CDR1 and CDR2 sequences are SGHTA and FQGNSA. CDR3 length: 17 residues. J gave up 1 base and V 0 bases, and 7 bases lay outside the gene matches. The CDR3 protein is CASSLAFAGGLQETQYF. The CDR3 coding sequence is TGTGCCAGCAGCTTAGCGTTTGCGGGGGGCCTCCAAGAGACCCAGTACTTC.

The chain is built from TRBV6-1 and TRBJ1-1, with D maybe TRBD1 (5 bases). With 7 bases removed from V and 1 base from J, the gap between germline ends came to 13 bases. Germline CDR1 and CDR2: MNHNS and SASEGT. The CDR3 loop spans 14 amino acids. This CDR3 reads CASTQGGKNTEAFF. The CDR3 DNA follows: TGTGCCAGCACCCAGGGAGGGAAGAACACTGAAGCTTTCTTT.

The chain joins TRBV9 to TRBJ2-2; tentatively, D is TRBD2 (5 bases). The germline V gene encodes CDR1 SGDLS and CDR2 YYNGEE. CDR3 length equals 14 residues. V dropped 4 bases and J dropped 5 bases, with 12 bases sitting between them. As DNA, the CDR3 is TGTGCCAGCAGCCCCCATTCGGGGACCGGGGAGCTGTTTTTT. Its protein is CASSPHSGTGELFF.

This chain links TRBV30 with TRBJ2-2, with D possibly TRBD2 on 5 matching bases. This CDR3 spans 14 amino acids. V dropped 0 bases and J dropped 7 bases, with 12 bases sitting between them. Germline V gene data show CDR1 as GTSNPN and CDR2 as SVGIG (reference sequence). CDR3 nucleotides: TGTGCCTGGAGTGTACTAGGTGGGGTCGGGGAGCTGTTTTTT. Protein sequence: CAWSVLGGVGELFF.

The chain links TRBV27 to TRBJ1-1; weak D call: TRBD1 (6 bases). Trimming stripped 3 bases from V and 4 bases from J, with 9 bases between. Germline CDR1 is MNHEY and CDR2 is SMNVEV (reference sequence). The CDR3 runs 13 residues. The chain's CDR3 is CASSFKGGTEAFF. As DNA, the CDR3 is TGTGCCAGCAGTTTTAAAGGGGGCACTGAAGCTTTCTTT.

This chain uses TRBV7-8 with TRBJ2-1; D may be TRBD2 (6 bases). The CDR3 has 15 amino acids. V was clipped by 0 bases and J by 9 bases, with 15 bases between them. Germline CDR1 is SGHVS and CDR2 is FQNEAQ. The CDR3 coding sequence is TGTGCCAGCAGCTTAGCGGCGGGAACCTACGGTGAGCAGTTCTTC. Protein product: CASSLAAGTYGEQFF.

The chain combines TRBV30 with TRBJ1-4; D may be TRBD1 (6 bases). V lost 3 bases and J lost 4, with 15 bases in between. Germline V CDR1 and CDR2: GTSNPN, SVGIG (reference sequence). The CDR3 totals 15 residues. The CDR3 protein is CAWSPGGRGNEKLFF. The CDR3 DNA reads as TGTGCCTGGAGCCCGGGAGGCAGGGGTAATGAAAAACTGTTTTTT.

The V call is TRBV28, the J call TRBJ1-6, with 7 positions matching TRBD1. V dropped 6 bases and J dropped 14; count of bases not matched to a gene: 7. CDR3 length equals 12 residues. Germline-derived CDR1 and CDR2 are MDHEN and SYDVKM. This CDR3 reads CASSKGALTLHF. The CDR3 region has the DNA TGTGCCAGCAGCAAGGGGGCACTCACCCTCCACTTT. Full variable domain (outside the CDR3, taken from reference TRBV28 and TRBJ1-6): DVKVTQSSRYLVKRTGEKVFLECVQDMDHENMFWYRQDPGLGLRLIYFSYDVKMKEKGDIPEGYSVSREKKERFSLILESASTNQTSMYLCASSKGALTLHFGNGTRLTVT.

This clone came up a few times. The genes are TRBV4-2 and TRBJ1-1; D not resolved. Germline loops: CDR1 LGHNA, CDR2 YNFKEQ. The CDR3 is 12 amino acids. Trimming took off 1 base at V and 6 bases at J, with 6 bases between the two ends. The DNA for the CDR3 is TGTGCCAGCAGCCAAGTCCCGGCTGAAGCTTTCTTT. This gives the protein CASSQVPAEAFF.

Of note for this clone: An end of the junction differs from the germline gene, which may be a read error. V gene TRBV29-1 combines with J gene TRBJ2-6, with D possibly TRBD1 on 5 matching bases. The CDR3 spans 15 residues. Germline CDR1 and CDR2: SQVTM and ANQGSEA. CDR3 nucleotide sequence: TGCAGCGTTGAAGAAGGTGGGGCTGGGGCCAACGGCCTGACTTTC. Its protein product is CSVEEGGAGANGLTF.

The chain links TRBV4-2 to TRBJ2-2; D not certain. This CDR3 is built from 14 residues. The V end was cut by 1 base, the J end by 4 bases, with 7 bases between. Germline V gives CDR1 LGHNA, CDR2 YNFKEQ. CDR3: CASSQGFITGELFF. CDR3 in DNA: TGTGCCAGCAGCCAAGGTTTCATCACCGGGGAGCTGTTTTTT.

This clone was detected a few times. The chain links TRBV23-1 to TRBJ2-2; TRBD2 matches at 11 bases. TRBV23-1 is marked as an open reading frame, function uncertain. The CDR3 sequence is 17 residues long. V gave up 4 bases and J gave up 5 bases; unmatched junction bases: 9. DNA of the CDR3: TGCGCCAGCAGTCGAAGACTAGCGGGGAGAGGAACCGGGGAGCTGTTTTTT. Its translation: CASSRRLAGRGTGELFF.

This rearrangement joins TRBV12-5 to TRBJ2-1; 11 nucleotides match TRBD2. Per the germline V gene, CDR1 is LGHNT and CDR2 is FRNRAP. V was pared by 2 bases and J by 5 bases, with 8 bases of the junction left unmatched. The CDR3 runs to 17 residues. The CDR3 here is CASGLSPGLAVHNEQFF. The CDR3 nucleotides are TGTGCTAGTGGTTTGTCGCCGGGACTAGCGGTCCACAATGAGCAGTTCTTC.

Here the CDR3 reads CASSSGTGSVQPQHF. DNA for the CDR3: TGTGCCAGCAGTTCAGGGACAGGGTCGGTTCAGCCCCAGCATTTT. The chain has TRBV6-5 and TRBJ1-5; TRBD1 matches 9 bases. V shed 4 bases and J 6 bases; nucleotides not matched to a gene: 7. Germline-derived CDR1 and CDR2 are MNHEY and SVGAGI. The CDR3 loop spans 15 amino acids.

The CDR3 DNA reads as TGTGCCAGCAGTCTGGGCCGCGGGGGGGCTTTAGATCAGCCCCAGCATTTT. Translated: CASSLGRGGALDQPQHF. This rearrangement joins TRBV5-6 to TRBJ1-5, with D perhaps TRBD1 (6 bases). The CDR3 extends over 17 amino acids. From germline, CDR1 is SGHDT and CDR2 YYEEEE. Deletions cut 5 bases from V and 5 bases from J, with 23 bases between. The entire variable domain, with the rest obtained from reference TRBV5-6 and TRBJ1-5, is as follows: DAGVTQSPTHLIKTRGQQVTLRCSPKSGHDTVSWYQQALGQGPQFIFQYYEEEERQRGNFPDRFSGHQFPNYSSELNVNALLLGDSALYLCASSLGRGGALDQPQHFGDGTRLSIL.

J is TRBJ1-1 and V is TRBV7-2; 8 nucleotides line up with TRBD1. The germline V gene has CDR1 SGHTA and CDR2 FQGNSA. With V trimmed by 6 bases and J by 2 bases, 11 bases remained unmatched. The CDR3 runs to 16 residues. The CDR3 loop reads CASRYGQGRANTEAFF. The CDR3 DNA reads TGTGCCAGCAGATACGGACAGGGCAGGGCTAACACTGAAGCTTTCTTT.

The CDR3 bases are TGTGCCAGCAGTTACCGAGGACAGGGCCGGGAGACCCAGTACTTC. Protein product: CASSYRGQGRETQYF. The chain has TRBV27 and TRBJ2-5; 8 nucleotides match TRBD1. This CDR3 is 15 amino acids long. CDR1 and CDR2 from the germline V gene are MNHEY and SMNVEV (reference sequence). V gave up 4 bases and J gave up 5 bases; unmatched junction bases: 9.

The gene calls are TRBV4-3 and TRBJ2-2; D possibly corresponds to TRBD1 (5 bases). The CDR3 totals 15 residues. V lost 0 bases, J lost 5 bases, and 10 bases lay in between. From germline, CDR1 is LGHNA and CDR2 YSLEER. The CDR3 protein is CASSQDGRVTGELFF. DNA of the CDR3: TGCGCCAGCAGCCAAGACGGCAGGGTAACCGGGGAGCTGTTTTTT.

This chain connects TRBV4-3 to TRBJ2-5, with a weak D call TRBD1 (6 bases). The J call is uncertain, as TRBJ2-7 better fits the DNA end. The CDR3 runs 15 residues. Germline V lookup: CDR1 LGHNA, CDR2 YSLEER. The CDR3 DNA reads TGCGCCAGCAGCCCTTCCGGGACAAAGCCCTACGAGCAGTACTTC. Protein product: CASSPSGTKPYEQYF.

The chain couples TRBV30 to TRBJ2-7; 9 positions match TRBD2. Trimming cost V 1 base and J 6 bases; bases outside gene matches: 7. Germline CDR1 reads GTSNPN; CDR2 reads SVGIG (reference sequence). CDR3 length: 14 residues. DNA for the CDR3: TGTGCCTGGAGTGCCGGGACTAGCTTGTTCGAGCAGTACTTC. It encodes CAWSAGTSLFEQYF.

This clone has a single count. The CDR3 loop reads CASSLSLAGTDTQYF. DNA of the CDR3: TGCGCCAGCAGCTTGTCTCTAGCGGGCACAGATACGCAGTATTTT. The genes are TRBV5-1 and TRBJ2-3; 7 nucleotides agree with TRBD2. Germline V gene data show CDR1 as SGHRS and CDR2 as YFSETQ. The CDR3 consists of 15 residues. V was clipped by 1 base and J by 1 base; unmatched bases: 3.

The chain uses TRBV4-2 and TRBJ2-5, with D possibly matching TRBD2 (6 bases). The CDR3 totals 15 residues. The V and J ends lost 0 bases and 5 bases respectively, with 13 bases between them. Germline V gives CDR1 LGHNA, CDR2 YNFKEQ. CDR3 amino acids: CASSQDLEGTETQYF. CDR3 sequence (DNA): TGTGCCAGCAGCCAAGATCTGGAGGGCACGGAGACCCAGTACTTC.

The chain carries TRBV4-3 and TRBJ2-1, with 7 nucleotides matching TRBD1. Trimming removed 3 bases from V and 9 bases from J; junction bases left unmatched: 5. The CDR3 has 13 residues. Germline values: CDR1 LGHNA, CDR2 YSLEER. CDR3 nucleotides: TGCGCCAGCAGCCAGAGACAGGGAACTGAGCAGTTCTTC. Protein product: CASSQRQGTEQFF.

This sequence joins TRBV7-9 and TRBJ2-5, with D uncertain. The V gene lost 5 bases and the J gene lost 2 bases, with 18 bases spanning the gap. Germline-derived CDR1 and CDR2 are SEHNR and FQNEAQ (reference sequence). The CDR3 sequence is 16 residues long. The CDR3 is CASSPSPGLVQETQYF. In DNA, the CDR3 is TGTGCCAGCAGCCCATCCCCCGGGTTGGTGCAAGAGACCCAGTACTTC.

Written as DNA, the CDR3 is TGTGCCAGCAGCTTCGGCGGGGAGACTGAAGCTTTCTTT. This codes for CASSFGGETEAFF. V gene TRBV11-3 combines with J gene TRBJ1-1; the D is unclear. The CDR3 has 13 amino acids. The ends were cut back, 3 bases at V and 5 bases at J, with 10 bases in the middle. CDR1 is SGHNT, CDR2 YENEEA, per germline.

This rearrangement joins TRBV5-1 to TRBJ1-5, with 7 bases aligning to TRBD1. V was clipped by 5 bases and J by 0 bases; unmatched bases: 2. The length of the CDR3 is 14 residues. Germline values: CDR1 SGHRS, CDR2 YFSETQ. In nucleotides, the CDR3 is TGCGCCAGCAGTAGGGACAGTAGCAATCAGCCCCAGCATTTT. Translating it yields CASSRDSSNQPQHF.